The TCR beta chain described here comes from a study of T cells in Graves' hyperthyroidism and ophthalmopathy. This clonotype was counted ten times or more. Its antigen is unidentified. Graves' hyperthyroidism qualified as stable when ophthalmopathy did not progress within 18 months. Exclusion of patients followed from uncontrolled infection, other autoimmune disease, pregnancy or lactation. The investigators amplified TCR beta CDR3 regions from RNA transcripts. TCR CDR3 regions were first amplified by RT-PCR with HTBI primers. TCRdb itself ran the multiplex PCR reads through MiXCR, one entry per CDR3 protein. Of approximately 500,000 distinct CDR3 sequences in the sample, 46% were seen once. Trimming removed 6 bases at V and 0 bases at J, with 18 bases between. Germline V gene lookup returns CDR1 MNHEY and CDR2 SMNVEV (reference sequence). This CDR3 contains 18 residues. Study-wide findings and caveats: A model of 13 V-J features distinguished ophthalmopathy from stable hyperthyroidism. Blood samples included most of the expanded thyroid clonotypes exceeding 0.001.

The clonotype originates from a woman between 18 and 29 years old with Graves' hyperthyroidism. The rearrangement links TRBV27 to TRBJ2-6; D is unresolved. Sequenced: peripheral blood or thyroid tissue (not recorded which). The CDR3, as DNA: TGTGCCAGCAGCCGACTTATCACAGCCTTCTCTGGGGCCAACGTCCTGACTTTC. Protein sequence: CASSRLITAFSGANVLTF.